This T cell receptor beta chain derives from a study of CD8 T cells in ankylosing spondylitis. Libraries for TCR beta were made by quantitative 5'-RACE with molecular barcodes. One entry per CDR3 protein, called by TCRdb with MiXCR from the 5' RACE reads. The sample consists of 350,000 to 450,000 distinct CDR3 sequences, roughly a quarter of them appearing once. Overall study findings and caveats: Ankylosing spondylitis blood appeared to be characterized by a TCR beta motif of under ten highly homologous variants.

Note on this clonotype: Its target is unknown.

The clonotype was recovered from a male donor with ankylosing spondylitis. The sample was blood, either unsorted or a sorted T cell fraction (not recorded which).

This chain's CDR3 is CSVDETGGRGEQYF. The CDR3 DNA reads TGCAGCGTTGACGAGACAGGGGGCAGGGGCGAGCAGTACTTC. The chain couples TRBV29-1 to TRBJ2-7; 10 positions match TRBD1. Trimming took 3 bases from V and 6 from J; bases not matched to a gene: 8. CDR3 length: 14 amino acids. CDR1 is SQVTM, CDR2 ANQGSEA, per germline.